The entry that follows covers one T cell receptor beta chain sequence. Its antigen is unidentified. This sample stems from a study of OX40 agonist ivuxolimab in advanced cancers. On the study more broadly: Clinicians treated patients with ivuxolimab, an agonistic anti-OX40 (CD134) antibody. Intravenous ivuxolimab was administered to patients every 2 weeks at 0.01 to 10 mg/kg.

The V end lost 7 bases, the J end lost 0 bases, and 15 bases lay between the germline ends. Germline V gene lookup returns CDR1 SGDLS and CDR2 YYNGEE. The CDR3 runs 15 residues. Clones were read by immunoSEQ multiplex PCR, and TCRdb kept only the in-frame ones, dropping some. The sample yields approximately 11,000 clones, more than 80% seen once. Notes on the study in general: Relative to CD4+ cells, CD8+ T cells on average had more expanded clones. Certain nonresponding patients likewise had low normalized T-cell clonal expansion.

The gene calls are TRBV9 and TRBJ2-3; maybe TRBD2 (7 bases). The input for sequencing was CD4+ or CD8+ T cells sorted from blood, taken in a trial of the OX40 agonist ivuxolimab. The TCR was taken from an adult with an advanced solid tumor such as melanoma, head and neck, liver or kidney cancer. The CDR3 protein is CASRRGGASTDTQYF. The CDR3 coding sequence is TGTGCCAGCCGTAGGGGGGGGGCTAGCACAGATACGCAGTATTTT.